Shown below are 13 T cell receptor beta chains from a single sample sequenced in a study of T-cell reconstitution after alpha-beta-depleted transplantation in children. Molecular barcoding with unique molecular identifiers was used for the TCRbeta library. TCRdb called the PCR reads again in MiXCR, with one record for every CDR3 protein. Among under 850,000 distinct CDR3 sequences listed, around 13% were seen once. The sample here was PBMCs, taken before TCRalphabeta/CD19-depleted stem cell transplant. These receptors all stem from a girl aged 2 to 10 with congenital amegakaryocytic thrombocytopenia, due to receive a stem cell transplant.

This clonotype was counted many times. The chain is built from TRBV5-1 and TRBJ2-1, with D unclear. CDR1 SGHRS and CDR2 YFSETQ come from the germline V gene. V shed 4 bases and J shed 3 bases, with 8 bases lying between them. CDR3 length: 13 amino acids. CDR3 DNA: TGCGCCAGCAGCGGAGAATACTACAATGAGCAGTTCTTC. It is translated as CASSGEYYNEQFF.

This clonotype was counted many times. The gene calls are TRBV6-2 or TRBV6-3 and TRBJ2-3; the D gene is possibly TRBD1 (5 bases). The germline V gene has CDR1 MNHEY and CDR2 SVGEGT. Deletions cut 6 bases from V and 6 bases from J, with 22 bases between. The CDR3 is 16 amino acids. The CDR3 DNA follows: TGTGCCAGCAGCCAACGTACGAAAAGGGCAGGGGATACGCAGTATTTT. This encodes CASSQRTKRAGDTQYF.

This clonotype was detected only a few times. The DNA of the CDR3 is TGTGCCAGCAGTTTAGGAGTTAAGGGGAATCAGCCCCAGCATTTT. This translates into CASSLGVKGNQPQHF. This chain links TRBV27 with TRBJ1-5, with D perhaps TRBD1 (5 bases). V shed 2 bases and J shed 4 bases, with 12 bases lying between them. Per germline, CDR1 MNHEY and CDR2 SMNVEV (reference sequence). CDR3 length: 15 amino acids.

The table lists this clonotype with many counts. The DNA for the CDR3 is TGTGCCAGCAGCTCTAACAGGGGGCTCGGTGAGCAGTTCTTC. It is translated as CASSSNRGLGEQFF. V gene TRBV11-2 combines with J gene TRBJ2-1; 9 nucleotides agree with TRBD1. Trimming cost V 4 bases and J 9 bases; bases outside gene matches: 7. CDR1 and CDR2 (germline): SGHAT, FQNNGV. The CDR3 has 14 residues.

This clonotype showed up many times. The CDR3 DNA reads as TGTGCCAGCAGTTCCCAAAGGACTAGTTGGAATGAGCAGTTCTTC. It codes for CASSSQRTSWNEQFF. The chain recombines TRBV27 with TRBJ2-1, with TRBD2 matching over 7 bases. The CDR3 loop spans 15 amino acids. V lost 4 bases and J lost 7; bases outside the gene matches: 10. Germline lookup yields CDR1 MNHEY and CDR2 SMNVEV (reference sequence).

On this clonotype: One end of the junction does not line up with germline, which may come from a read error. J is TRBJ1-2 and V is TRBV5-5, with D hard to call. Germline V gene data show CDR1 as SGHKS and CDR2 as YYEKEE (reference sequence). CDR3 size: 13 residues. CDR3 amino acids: CASSLGQNYGDTF. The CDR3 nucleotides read TGTGCCAGCAGCTTGGGCCAGAACTATGGCGACACCTTC.

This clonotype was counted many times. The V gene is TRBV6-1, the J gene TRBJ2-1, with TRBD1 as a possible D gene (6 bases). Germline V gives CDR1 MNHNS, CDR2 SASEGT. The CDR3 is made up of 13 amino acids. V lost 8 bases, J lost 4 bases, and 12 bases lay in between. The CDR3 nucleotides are TGTGCCAGCGGCAGGGGTGGTTACAATGAGCAGTTCTTC. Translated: CASGRGGYNEQFF.

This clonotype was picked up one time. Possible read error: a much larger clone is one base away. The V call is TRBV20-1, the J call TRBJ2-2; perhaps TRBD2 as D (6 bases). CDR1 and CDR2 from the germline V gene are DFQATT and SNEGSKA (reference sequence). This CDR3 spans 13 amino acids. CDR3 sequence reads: CSARGRSPGGLFF. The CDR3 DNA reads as TGCAGTGCTAGGGGACGGAGCCCCGGGGGGCTGTTTTTT.

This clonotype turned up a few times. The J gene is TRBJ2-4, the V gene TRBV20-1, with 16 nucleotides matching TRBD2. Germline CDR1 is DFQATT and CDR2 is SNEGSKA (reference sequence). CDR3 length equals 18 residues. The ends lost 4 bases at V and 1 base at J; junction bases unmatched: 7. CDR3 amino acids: CSATGTSGRAGAKNIQYF. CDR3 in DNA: TGCAGTGCTACCGGGACTAGCGGGAGGGCGGGTGCCAAAAACATTCAGTACTTC.

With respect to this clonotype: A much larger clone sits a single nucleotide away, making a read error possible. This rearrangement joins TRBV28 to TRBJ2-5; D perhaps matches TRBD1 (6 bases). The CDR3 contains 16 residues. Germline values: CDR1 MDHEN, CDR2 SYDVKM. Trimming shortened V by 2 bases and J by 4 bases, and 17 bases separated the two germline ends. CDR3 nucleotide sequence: TGTGCCAGCAGTTTAGACCCGACAGGCCCCACAGAGACCCAGTACTTC. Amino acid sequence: CASSLDPTGPTETQYF.

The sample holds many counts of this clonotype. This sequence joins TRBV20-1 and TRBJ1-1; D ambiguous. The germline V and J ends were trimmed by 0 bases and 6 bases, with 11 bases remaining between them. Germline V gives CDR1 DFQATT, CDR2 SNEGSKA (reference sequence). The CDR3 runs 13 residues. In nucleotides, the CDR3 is TGCAGTGCTAGAGAAGGAAGTAGGTCTGAAGCTTTCTTT. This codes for CSAREGSRSEAFF.

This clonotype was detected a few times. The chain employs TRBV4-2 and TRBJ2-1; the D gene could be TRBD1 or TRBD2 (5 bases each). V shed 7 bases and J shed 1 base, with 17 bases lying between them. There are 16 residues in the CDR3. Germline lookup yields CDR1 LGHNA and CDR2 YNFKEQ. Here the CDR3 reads CASNEGEPESYNEQFF. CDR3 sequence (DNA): TGTGCCAGCAACGAAGGGGAGCCGGAATCCTACAATGAGCAGTTCTTC.

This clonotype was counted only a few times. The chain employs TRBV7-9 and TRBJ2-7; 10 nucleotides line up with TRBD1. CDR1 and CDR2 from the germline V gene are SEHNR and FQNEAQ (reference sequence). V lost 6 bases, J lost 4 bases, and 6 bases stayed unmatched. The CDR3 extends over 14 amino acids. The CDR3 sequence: CASSPGTGEYEQYF. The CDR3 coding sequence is TGTGCCAGCAGTCCCGGGACAGGGGAGTACGAGCAGTACTTC.